The T cell receptor (beta chain) under discussion was sequenced for a study of blood T cell repertoires in COVID-19 (dated by TCRdb to the early 2020s). Study-wide context: The collaborator samples originated in the United States, Italy and Spain and spanned the acute and convalescent phases of COVID-19. The prospective study material was composed of cDNA or gDNA derived from T cells, B-cell-depleted T cells, or PBMCs. Deeply sampled blood TCRbeta repertoires from subjects exposed to, actively infected with, or recovered from COVID-19 were included in the dataset. The repertoires were released in a freely available public database meant as a resource for research on the immune response to SARS-CoV-2. Samples were obtained from the ongoing ImmuneRACE study (first 160 participants) and from over 1,000 subjects provided by 6 global collaborators. The sample metadata nearly always contained a de-identified subject ID, COVID-19 status, age in years and sex. Where HLA class I and class II types were available, the types were taken from metadata supplied by the sample provider, not from assay-based typing. Beyond this particular receptor, the publication reports: Clinical and demographic metadata were provided uncurated, with the amount varying by source and participant.

Another Seattle source contributed samples from volunteer blood donors who had recovered from COVID-19. The collaborating institutions used their own protocols to collect whole blood in K2EDTA tubes. Collaborator samples were shipped for TCRbeta analysis as frozen whole blood, isolated PBMCs, or DNA extracted from either sample type. The immunoSEQ Assay, a bias-controlled multiplex PCR, was used to amplify TCRbeta CDR3 regions from genomic DNA. The source study handled its data this way. The number of nucleated cells in each sample was estimated from the amplification of reference gene primers within the assay. To quantify the absolute abundance of each unique TCRbeta CDR3 rearrangement, sequence reads were collapsed and filtered. For each sample, productive Simpson clonality was calculated as the square root of Simpson's diversity index over productive rearrangements. The source is immuneACCESS, and TCRdb retained only in-frame sequences with V and J called. Part of the clones is not carried over; for the studies checked, unresolved V genes explain less than half of this, and the remainder is unexplained. V and J calls plus clone size are reproduced from that table; the DNA served to infer D and trimming. The sample profile shows hundreds of thousands of clones; roughly 87% of them were found once. Over 9.5% of the sample comes from the top ten.

Trimming costs V 8 bases and J 3 bases, and their ends lie 22 bases apart. The germline V gene (reference sequence) supplies CDR1 LNHDA and CDR2 SQIVND. The CDR3, from cysteine to phenylalanine, totals 16 residues. The retained sequence is limited to the CDR3, 48 bases, with the frame set at the first base. As to this clone: The antigen it recognizes is unknown. No base qualities exist here, and no much larger clone lies one base off it.

The sequencing input was peripheral blood. This TCR derives from a woman aged 18-29 years who had recovered from COVID-19. Recombination joined TRBV19 with TRBJ1-1, with the D gene not clear enough to name. The DNA is as follows: TGTGCCAGTTATTCTTTAAGAGCGGGTGAGGACACTGAAGCTTTCTTT. Translated, this gives CASYSLRAGEDTEAFF.